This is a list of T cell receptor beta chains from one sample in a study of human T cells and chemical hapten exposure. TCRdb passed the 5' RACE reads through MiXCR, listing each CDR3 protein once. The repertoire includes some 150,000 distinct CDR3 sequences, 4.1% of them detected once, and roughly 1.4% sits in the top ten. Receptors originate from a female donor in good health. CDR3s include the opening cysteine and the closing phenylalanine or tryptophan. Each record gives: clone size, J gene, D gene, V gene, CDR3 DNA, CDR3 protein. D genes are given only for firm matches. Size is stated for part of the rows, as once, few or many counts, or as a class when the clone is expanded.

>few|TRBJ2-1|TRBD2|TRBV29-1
TGCAGCGTCGTCCCGGGACTAGCGGGGGATCCCAATGAGCAGTTCTTC
CSVVPGLAGDPNEQFF
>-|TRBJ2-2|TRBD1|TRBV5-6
TGTGCCAGCAGCCCCAGGACAGGGTGGGCCGGGGAGCTGTTTTTT
CASSPRTGWAGELFF
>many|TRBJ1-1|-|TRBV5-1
TGCGCCAGCAGCTTGTACAGGACGAACACTGAAGCTTTCTTT
CASSLYRTNTEAFF
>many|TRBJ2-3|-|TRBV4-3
TGCGCCAGCAGCCAAGATCCAGGCCGAGGAGATACGCAGTATTTT
CASSQDPGRGDTQYF
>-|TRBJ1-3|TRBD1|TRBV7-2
TGTGCCAGCAGCCCCCCAGGGGGTTCTGGAAACACCATATATTTT
CASSPPGGSGNTIYF
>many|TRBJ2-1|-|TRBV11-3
TGTGCCAGCAGCTCGGGTCAAATAGGGAATGAGCAGTTCTTC
CASSSGQIGNEQFF
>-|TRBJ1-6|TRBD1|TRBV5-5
TGTGCCAGCATTCCCCATCAGGGGGTCCATTATAATTCACCCCTCCACTTT
CASIPHQGVHYNSPLHF
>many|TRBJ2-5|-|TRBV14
TGTGCCAGCAGCTCCATCAGCGCCAGGGAGACCCAGTACTTC
CASSSISARETQYF
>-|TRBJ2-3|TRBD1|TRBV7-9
TGTGCCAGCAGCTTGGTACAGGGGATCACAGATACGCAGTATTTT
CASSLVQGITDTQYF
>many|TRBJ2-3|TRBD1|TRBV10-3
TGTGCCATCAAGACAGGGTCGGGCACAGATACGCAGTATTTT
CAIKTGSGTDTQYF
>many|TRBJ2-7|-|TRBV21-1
TGTGCCAGCAGCAAAGGTGGCAGGACCTGCTACGAGCAGTACTTC
CASSKGGRTCYEQYF
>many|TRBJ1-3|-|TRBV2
TGTGCCAGCACCACTTTACAGTTCTCTGGAAACACCATATATTTT
CASTTLQFSGNTIYF
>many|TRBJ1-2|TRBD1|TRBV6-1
TGTGCCAGCAGGGGATTGGGGACAGTCTATGGCTACACCTTC
CASRGLGTVYGYTF
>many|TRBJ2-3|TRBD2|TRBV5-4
TGTGCCAGCAGCTTGAGCGGGAGAGGCACAGATACGCAGTATTTT
CASSLSGRGTDTQYF
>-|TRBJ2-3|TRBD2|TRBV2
TGTGCCAGCAGTGAACAGCGGGGGGGCGTGGGTACGCAGTATTTT
CASSEQRGGVGTQYF
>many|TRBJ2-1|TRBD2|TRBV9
TGTGCCAGCAGCGTAGACCCTAGCGGGGGGGTTAAGCAGTTCTTC
CASSVDPSGGVKQFF
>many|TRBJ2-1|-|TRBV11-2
TGTGCCAGCAGCTTAGGAGCTTTCCGCAGCTCCTACAATGAGCAGTTCTTC
CASSLGAFRSSYNEQFF
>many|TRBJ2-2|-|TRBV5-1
TGTGCCAGCAGTTCCAGGAACACCGGGGAGCTGTTTTTT
CASSSRNTGELFF
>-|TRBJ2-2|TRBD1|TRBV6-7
TGTGCCAGCAGCGTTCAGGGGGCACCGGGCACCGGGGAGCTGTTTTTT
CASSVQGAPGTGELFF
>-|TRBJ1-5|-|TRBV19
TGTGCCAGTAGTATTAGGACAGATGATAGCAATCAGCCCCAGCATTTT
CASSIRTDDSNQPQHF
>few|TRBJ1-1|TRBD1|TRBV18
TGTGCCAGCTCACGAAACAGGGGTACAGACACTGAAGCTTTCTTT
CASSRNRGTDTEAFF
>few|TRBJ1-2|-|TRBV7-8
TGTGCCAGCAGCTTATCGTTAGGGAGCGGCTACACCTTC
CASSLSLGSGYTF
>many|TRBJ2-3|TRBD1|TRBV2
TGTGCCAGCAGCTCTCCGGGACAGGGGGCCGCAGATACGCAGTATTTT
CASSSPGQGAADTQYF
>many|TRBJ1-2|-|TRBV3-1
TGTGCCAGCAGCCAAGAGGGGAACTATGGCTACACCTTC
CASSQEGNYGYTF
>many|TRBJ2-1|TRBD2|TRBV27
TGTGCCAGCAGTTTAGCGGGGGGCTACAATGAGCAGTTCTTC
CASSLAGGYNEQFF
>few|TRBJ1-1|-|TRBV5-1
TGCGCCAGCAGCCCCCTACAGGGTGGGACTGAAGCTTTCTTT
CASSPLQGGTEAFF
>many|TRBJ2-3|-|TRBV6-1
TGTGCCAGCAAAGGACTCGTTCGTAGCACAGATACGCAGTATTTT
CASKGLVRSTDTQYF
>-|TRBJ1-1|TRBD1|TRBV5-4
TGTGCCAGCAGCCGGGAACCGGGACAGGGGTGTTTATCTGAAGCTTTCTTT
CASSREPGQGCLSEAFF
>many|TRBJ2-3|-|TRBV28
TGTGCCAGCACCCTAGGGGGGGCCGGGACAGATACGCAGTATTTT
CASTLGGAGTDTQYF
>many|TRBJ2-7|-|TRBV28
TGTGCCAGCAGCATCTTATACGAGCAGTACTTC
CASSILYEQYF
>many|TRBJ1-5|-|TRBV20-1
TGCAGTGTCCCGCCCGGAGGGAATCAGCCCCAGCATTTT
CSVPPGGNQPQHF